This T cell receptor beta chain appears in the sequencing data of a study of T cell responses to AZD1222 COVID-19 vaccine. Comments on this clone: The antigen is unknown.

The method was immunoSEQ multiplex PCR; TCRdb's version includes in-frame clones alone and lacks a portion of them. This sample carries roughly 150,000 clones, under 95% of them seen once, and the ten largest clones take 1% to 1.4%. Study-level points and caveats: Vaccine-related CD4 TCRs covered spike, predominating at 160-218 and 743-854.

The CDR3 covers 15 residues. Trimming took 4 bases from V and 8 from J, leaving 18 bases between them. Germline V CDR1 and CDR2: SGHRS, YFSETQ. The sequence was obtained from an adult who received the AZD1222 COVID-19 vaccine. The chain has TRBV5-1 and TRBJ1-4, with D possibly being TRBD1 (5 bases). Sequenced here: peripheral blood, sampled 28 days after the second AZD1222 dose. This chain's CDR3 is CASSPSGPLREKLFF. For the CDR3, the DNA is TGCGCCAGCAGCCCCTCGGGACCCCTTAGGGAAAAACTGTTTTTT.